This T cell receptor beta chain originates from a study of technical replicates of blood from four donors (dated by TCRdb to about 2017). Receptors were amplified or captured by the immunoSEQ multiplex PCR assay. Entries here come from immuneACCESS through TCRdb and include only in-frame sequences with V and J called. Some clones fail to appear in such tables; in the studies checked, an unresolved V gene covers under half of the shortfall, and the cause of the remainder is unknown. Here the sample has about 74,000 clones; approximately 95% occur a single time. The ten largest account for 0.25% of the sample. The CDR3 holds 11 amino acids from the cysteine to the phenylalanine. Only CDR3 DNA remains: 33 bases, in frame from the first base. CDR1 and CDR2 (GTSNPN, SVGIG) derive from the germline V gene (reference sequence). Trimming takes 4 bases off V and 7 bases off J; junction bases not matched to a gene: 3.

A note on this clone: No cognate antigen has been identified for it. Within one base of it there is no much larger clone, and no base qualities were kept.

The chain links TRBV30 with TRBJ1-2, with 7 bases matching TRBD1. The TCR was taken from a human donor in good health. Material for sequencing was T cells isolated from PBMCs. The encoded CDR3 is CAWMTGSGYTF. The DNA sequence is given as TGTGCCTGGATGACAGGGAGTGGCTACACCTTC. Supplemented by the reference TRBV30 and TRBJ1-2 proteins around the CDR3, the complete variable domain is SQTIHQWPATLVQPVGSPLSLECTVEGTSNPNLYWYRQAAGRGLQLLFYSVGIGQISSEVPQNLSASRPQDRQFILSSKKLLLSDSGFYLCAWMTGSGYTFGSGTRLTVV.